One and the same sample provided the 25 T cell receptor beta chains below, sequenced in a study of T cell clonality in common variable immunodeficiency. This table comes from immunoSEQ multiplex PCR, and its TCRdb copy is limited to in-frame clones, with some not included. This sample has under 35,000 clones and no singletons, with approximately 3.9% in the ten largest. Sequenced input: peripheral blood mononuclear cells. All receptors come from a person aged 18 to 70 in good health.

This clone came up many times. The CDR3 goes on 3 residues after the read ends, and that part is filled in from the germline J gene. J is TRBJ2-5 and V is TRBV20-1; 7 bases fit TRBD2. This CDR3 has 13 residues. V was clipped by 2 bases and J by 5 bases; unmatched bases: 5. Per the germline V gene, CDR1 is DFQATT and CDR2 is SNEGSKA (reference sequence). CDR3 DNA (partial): TGCAGTGCTAGATGGCGGGGGTGGGAGACC. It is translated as CSARWRGWET. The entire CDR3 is CSARWRGWETQYF.

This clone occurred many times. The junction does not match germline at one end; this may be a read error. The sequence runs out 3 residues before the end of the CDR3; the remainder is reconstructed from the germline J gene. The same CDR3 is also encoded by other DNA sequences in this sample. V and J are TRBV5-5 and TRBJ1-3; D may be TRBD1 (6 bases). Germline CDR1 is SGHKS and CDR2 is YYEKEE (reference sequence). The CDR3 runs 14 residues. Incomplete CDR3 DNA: TGTGCCAGCAGCGACCGGGACAACGTGAACACA. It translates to CASSDRDNVNT. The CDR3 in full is CASSDRDNVNTIYF.

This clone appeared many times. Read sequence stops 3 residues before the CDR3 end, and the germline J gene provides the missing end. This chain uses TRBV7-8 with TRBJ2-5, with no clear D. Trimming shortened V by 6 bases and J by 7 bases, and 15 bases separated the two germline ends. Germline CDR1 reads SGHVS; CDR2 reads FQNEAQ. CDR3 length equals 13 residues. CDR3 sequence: CASRGPQPRTQYF. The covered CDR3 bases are TGTGCCAGCAGAGGTCCACAGCCGAGGACC.

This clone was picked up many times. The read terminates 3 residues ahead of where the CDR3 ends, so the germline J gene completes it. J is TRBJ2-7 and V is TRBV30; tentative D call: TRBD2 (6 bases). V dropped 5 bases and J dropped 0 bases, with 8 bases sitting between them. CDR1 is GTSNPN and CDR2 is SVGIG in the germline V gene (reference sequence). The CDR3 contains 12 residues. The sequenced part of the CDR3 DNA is TGTGCCTGGGGGGACTCCTCCTACGAG. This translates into CAWGDSSYE. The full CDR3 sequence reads CAWGDSSYEQYF.

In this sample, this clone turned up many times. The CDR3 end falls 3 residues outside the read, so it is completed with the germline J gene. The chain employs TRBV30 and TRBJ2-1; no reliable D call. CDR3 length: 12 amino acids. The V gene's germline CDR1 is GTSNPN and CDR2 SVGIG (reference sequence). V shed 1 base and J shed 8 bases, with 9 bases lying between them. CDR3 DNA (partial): TGTGCCTGGAGTGAACCCGGGTATGAG. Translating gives CAWSEPGYE. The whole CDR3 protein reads CAWSEPGYEQFF.

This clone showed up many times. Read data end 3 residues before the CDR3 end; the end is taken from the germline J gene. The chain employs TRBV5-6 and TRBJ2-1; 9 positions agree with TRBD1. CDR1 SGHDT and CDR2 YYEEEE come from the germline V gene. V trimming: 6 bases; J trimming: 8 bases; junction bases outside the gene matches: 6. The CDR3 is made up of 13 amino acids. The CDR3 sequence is CASTNRGQDEQFF. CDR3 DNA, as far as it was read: TGTGCCAGCACAAACAGGGGGCAGGATGAG.

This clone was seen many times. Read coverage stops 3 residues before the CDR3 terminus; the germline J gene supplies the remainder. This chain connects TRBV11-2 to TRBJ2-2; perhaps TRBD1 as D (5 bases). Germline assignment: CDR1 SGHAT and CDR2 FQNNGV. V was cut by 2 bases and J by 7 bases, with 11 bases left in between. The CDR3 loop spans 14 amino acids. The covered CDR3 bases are TGTGCCAGCAGCTTATCAGGGTTGGGCGGGGAG. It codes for CASSLSGLGGE. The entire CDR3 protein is CASSLSGLGGELFF.

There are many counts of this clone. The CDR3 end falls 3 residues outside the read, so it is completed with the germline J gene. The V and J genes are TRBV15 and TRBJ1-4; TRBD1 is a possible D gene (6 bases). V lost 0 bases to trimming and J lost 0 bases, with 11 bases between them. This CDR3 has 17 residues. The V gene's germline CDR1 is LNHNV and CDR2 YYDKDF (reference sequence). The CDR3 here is CATSRDRGGATNEKLFF. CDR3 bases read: TGTGCCACCAGCAGAGATCGAGGGGGGGCAACTAATGAAAAA.

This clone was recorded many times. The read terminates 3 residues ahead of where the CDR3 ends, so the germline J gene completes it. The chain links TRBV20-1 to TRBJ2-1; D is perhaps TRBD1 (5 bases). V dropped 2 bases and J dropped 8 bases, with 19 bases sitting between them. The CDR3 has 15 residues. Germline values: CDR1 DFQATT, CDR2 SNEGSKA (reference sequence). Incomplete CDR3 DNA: TGCAGTGCTAGACCCGTCGATCCAGGGTTCTATGAG. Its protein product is CSARPVDPGFYE. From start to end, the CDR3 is CSARPVDPGFYEQFF.

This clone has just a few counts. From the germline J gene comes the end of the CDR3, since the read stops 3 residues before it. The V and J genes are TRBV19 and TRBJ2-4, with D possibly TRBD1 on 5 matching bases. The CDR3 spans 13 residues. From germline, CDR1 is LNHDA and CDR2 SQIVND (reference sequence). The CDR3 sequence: CASSFGQSYGQYF. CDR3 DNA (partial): TGTGCCAGTAGTTTTGGACAAAGCTATGGT.

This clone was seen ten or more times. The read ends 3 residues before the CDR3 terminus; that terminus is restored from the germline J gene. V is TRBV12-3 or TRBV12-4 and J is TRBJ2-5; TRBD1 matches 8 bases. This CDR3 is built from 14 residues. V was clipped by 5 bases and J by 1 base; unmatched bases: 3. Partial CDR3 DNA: TGTGCCAGCAGTCGCGGACAGGGCCAAGAGACC. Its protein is CASSRGQGQET. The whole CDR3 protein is CASSRGQGQETQYF.

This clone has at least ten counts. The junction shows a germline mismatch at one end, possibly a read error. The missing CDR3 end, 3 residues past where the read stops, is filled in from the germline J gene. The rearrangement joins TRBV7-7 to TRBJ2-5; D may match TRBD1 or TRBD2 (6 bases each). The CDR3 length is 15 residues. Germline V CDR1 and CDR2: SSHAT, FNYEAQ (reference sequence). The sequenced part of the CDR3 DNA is TGTGCTAGCAGCCTAGGAGGGACACCACAAGAGACC. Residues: CASSLGGTPQET. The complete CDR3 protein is CASSLGGTPQETQYF.

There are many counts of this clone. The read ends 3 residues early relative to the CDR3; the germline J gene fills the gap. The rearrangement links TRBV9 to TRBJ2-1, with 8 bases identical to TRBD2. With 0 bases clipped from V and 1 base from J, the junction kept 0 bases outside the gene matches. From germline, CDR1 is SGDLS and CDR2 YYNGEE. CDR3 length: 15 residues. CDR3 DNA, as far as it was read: TGTGCCAGCAGCGTAGCGGGGGGGTCCTACAATGAG. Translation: CASSVAGGSYNE. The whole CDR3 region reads CASSVAGGSYNEQFF.

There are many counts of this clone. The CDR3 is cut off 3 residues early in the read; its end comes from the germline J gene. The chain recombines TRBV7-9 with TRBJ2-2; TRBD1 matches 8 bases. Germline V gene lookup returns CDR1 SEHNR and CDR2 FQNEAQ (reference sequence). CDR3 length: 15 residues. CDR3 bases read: TGTGCCAGCAGCTTAGGTCGGACAGGGAGCGAAAAG. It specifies CASSLGRTGSEK. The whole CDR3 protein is CASSLGRTGSEKLFF.

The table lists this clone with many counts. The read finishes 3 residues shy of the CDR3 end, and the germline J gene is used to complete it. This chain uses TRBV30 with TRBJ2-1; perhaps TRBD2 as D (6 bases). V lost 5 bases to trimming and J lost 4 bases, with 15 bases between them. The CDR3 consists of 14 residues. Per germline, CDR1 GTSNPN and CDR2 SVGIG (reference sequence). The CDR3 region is CAWDSGEEYNEQFF. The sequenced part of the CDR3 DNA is TGTGCCTGGGATAGCGGAGAGGAGTACAATGAG.

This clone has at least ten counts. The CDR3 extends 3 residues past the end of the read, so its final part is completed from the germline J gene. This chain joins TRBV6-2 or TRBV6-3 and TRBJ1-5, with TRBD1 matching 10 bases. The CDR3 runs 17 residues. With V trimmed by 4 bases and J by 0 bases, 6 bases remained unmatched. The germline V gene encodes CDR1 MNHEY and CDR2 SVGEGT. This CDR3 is CASSFAGTGVSNQPQHF. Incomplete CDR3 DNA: TGTGCCAGCAGTTTCGCCGGGACAGGGGTTAGCAATCAGCCC.

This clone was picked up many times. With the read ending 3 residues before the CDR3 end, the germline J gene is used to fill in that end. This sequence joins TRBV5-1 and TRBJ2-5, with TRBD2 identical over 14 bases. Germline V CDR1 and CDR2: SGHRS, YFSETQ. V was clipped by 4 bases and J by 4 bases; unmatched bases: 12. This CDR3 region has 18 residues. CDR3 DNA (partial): TGCGCCAGCAGCCCCGGGACTAGCGGGAGTAGGCGCGTAGAGACC. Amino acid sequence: CASSPGTSGSRRVET. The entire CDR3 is CASSPGTSGSRRVETQYF.

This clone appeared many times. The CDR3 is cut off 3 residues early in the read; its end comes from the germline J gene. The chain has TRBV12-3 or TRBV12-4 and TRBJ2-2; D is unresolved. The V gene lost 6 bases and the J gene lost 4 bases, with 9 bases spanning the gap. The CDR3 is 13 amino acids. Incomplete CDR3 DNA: TGTGCCAGCAGCTATCCCCGCACCGGGGAG. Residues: CASSYPRTGE. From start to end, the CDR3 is CASSYPRTGELFF.

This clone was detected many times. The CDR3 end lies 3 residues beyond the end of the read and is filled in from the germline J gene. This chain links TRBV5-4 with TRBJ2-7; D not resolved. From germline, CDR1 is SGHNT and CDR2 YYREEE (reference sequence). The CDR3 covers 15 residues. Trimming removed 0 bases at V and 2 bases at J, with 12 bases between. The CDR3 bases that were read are TGTGCCAGCAGCTTGGACAGAGCCCTGGCCTACGAG. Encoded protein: CASSLDRALAYE. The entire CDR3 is CASSLDRALAYEQYF.

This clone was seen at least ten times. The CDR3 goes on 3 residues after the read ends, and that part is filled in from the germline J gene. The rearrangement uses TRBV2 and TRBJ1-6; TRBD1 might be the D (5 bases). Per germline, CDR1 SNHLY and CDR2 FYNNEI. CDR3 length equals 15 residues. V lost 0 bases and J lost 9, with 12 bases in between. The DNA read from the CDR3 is TGTGCCAGCAGTGAAGCGCAGGGCCCGGGTTCACCC. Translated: CASSEAQGPGSP. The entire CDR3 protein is CASSEAQGPGSPLHF.

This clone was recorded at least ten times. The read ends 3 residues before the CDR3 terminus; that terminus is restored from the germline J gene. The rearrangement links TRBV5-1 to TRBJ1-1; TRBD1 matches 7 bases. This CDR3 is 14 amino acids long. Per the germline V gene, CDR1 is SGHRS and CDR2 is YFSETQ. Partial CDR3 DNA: TGCGCCAGCAGCTTTGAGGGTACAGGGGACTGG. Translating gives CASSFEGTGDW. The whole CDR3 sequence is CASSFEGTGDWAFF.

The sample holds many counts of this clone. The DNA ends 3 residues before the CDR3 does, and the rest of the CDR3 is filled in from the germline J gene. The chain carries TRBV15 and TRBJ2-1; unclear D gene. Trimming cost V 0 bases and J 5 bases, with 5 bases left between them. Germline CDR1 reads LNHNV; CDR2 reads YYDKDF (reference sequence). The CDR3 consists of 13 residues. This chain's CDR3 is CATSRDLDNEQFF. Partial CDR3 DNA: TGTGCCACCAGCAGAGATCTTGACAATGAG.

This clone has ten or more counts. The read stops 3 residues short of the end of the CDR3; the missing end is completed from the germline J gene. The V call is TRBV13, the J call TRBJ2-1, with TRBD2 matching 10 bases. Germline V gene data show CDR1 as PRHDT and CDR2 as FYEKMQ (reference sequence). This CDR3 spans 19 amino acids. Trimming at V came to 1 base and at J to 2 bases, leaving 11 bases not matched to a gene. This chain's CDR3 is CASSLVGGSSGGTYNEQFF. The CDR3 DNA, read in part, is TGTGCCAGCAGCTTAGTAGGCGGGAGTAGCGGGGGGACCTACAATGAG.

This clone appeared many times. The chain's CDR3 is CASSFSSGYGYTF. The part of the CDR3 DNA that was read is TGTGCCAGCAGCTTTTCCTCCGGGTATGGC. The rearrangement uses TRBV5-6 and TRBJ1-2; the D is unclear. The CDR3 end falls 3 residues outside the read, so it is completed with the germline J gene. Germline V gene sequence: CDR1 SGHDT, CDR2 YYEEEE. V lost 2 bases to trimming and J lost 5 bases, with 10 bases between them. The CDR3 covers 13 residues. The variable domain in full, completed from reference TRBV5-6 and TRBJ1-2, reads DAGVTQSPTHLIKTRGQQVTLRCSPKSGHDTVSWYQQALGQGPQFIFQYYEEEERQRGNFPDRFSGHQFPNYSSELNVNALLLGDSALYLCASSFSSGYGYTFGSGTRLTVV.

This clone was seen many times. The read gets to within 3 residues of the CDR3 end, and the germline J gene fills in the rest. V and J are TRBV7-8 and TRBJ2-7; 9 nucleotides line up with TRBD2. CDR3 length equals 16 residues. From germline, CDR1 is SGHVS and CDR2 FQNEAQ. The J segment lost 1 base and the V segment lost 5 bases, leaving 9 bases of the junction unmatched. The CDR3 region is CASSPYVAGESYEQYF. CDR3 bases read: TGTGCCAGCAGCCCCTATGTAGCGGGAGAGTCCTACGAG.